The 9 T cell receptor beta chains below come from one sample, sequenced in a study of regulatory T cells in long-lasting Graves disease. Building of the TCR beta libraries involved iRepertoire HTBI primers and Arm-PCR of CDR3 regions. TCRdb ran MiXCR on the multiplex PCR reads and lists one entry per CDR3 protein. The sample holds approximately 470,000 distinct CDR3 sequences, roughly 17% seen once. The time point: newly diagnosed GD, antithyroid drugs for less than 3 months. PBMCs provided the RNA from which the TCR library was made. The same sample was also used in a study of T cells in Graves' hyperthyroidism and ophthalmopathy.

The source was peripheral blood mononuclear cells (PBMCs), collected at new diagnosis, from a patient treated with antithyroid drugs. Every receptor here comes from a middle-aged man with Graves disease.

This clonotype was observed at least ten times. The chain joins TRBV11-2 to TRBJ2-3; unclear D gene. The CDR3 covers 11 residues. Trimming took off 7 bases at V and 6 bases at J, with 8 bases between the two ends. Germline assignment: CDR1 SGHAT and CDR2 FQNNGV. CDR3 residues: CASTQLDTQYF. The CDR3 DNA follows: TGTGCCAGCACCCAGCTGGATACGCAGTATTTT.

This clonotype was seen just once. Given a much more abundant clone one base away, this may be a read error. J is TRBJ2-1 and V is TRBV7-2, with TRBD2 as a possible D gene (7 bases). Trimming took off 7 bases at V and 10 bases at J, with 23 bases between the two ends. There are 15 residues in the CDR3. CDR1 and CDR2 from the germline V gene are SGHTA and FQGNSA. As DNA, the CDR3 is TGTGCCAGCACCTCTTCGCGGGGGCGCTCTAACGAGCAGTTCTTC. Protein: CASTSSRGRSNEQFF.

This clonotype was counted only a few times. The chain uses TRBV10-3 and TRBJ2-5; TRBD2 matches 7 bases. This CDR3 is built from 13 residues. Losses at the gene ends were 6 bases for V and 0 bases for J; bases not matched to a gene: 1. From germline, CDR1 is ENHRY and CDR2 SYGVKD. CDR3 residues: CAIRGGDQETQYF. CDR3 DNA sequence: TGTGCCATCAGGGGAGGGGACCAAGAGACCCAGTACTTC.

About this clonotype: A much larger clone differs by one base, so this may be a read error. The chain is built from TRBV6-1 and TRBJ2-1; D is ambiguous. CDR1 is MNHNS and CDR2 is SASEGT in the germline V gene. The CDR3 has 13 amino acids. The chain's CDR3 is CVSQINIYNEQFF. CDR3 DNA sequence: TGTGTCAGCCAGATCAATATCTACAATGAGCAGTTCTTC.

In the case of this clonotype: A much larger clonotype is one base distant, so this may be a read error. This chain joins TRBV20-1 and TRBJ2-1, with TRBD1 identical over 10 bases. This CDR3 comprises 13 residues. J gave up 6 bases and V 5 bases, and 4 bases lay outside the gene matches. From germline, CDR1 is DFQATT and CDR2 SNEGSKA (reference sequence). The CDR3 loop reads CSAVGTGANEQFF. Written as DNA, the CDR3 is TGCAGTGCTGTCGGGACAGGGGCCAATGAGCAGTTCTTC.

This clonotype was counted at least ten times. The chain links TRBV3-1 to TRBJ2-2, with D perhaps TRBD2 (6 bases). The CDR3 sequence is 16 residues long. Germline V lookup: CDR1 LGHDT, CDR2 YNNKEL (reference sequence). V lost 1 base, J lost 4 bases, and 13 bases lay in between. The CDR3 region has the DNA TGTGCCAGCAGCCAAGTCCGGCGGGAAAGCACCGGGGAGCTGTTTTTT. Its protein is CASSQVRRESTGELFF.

This clonotype was recorded a few times. This chain uses TRBV5-1 with TRBJ1-1, with D possibly TRBD1 on 5 matching bases. CDR3 length equals 14 residues. V lost 0 bases and J 4 bases, leaving 10 bases between the germline ends. Germline CDR1 and CDR2: SGHRS and YFSETQ. This chain's CDR3 is CASSLERGITEAFF. The CDR3 nucleotides read TGCGCCAGCAGCTTGGAAAGGGGAATCACTGAAGCTTTCTTT.

The chain recombines TRBV15 with TRBJ2-7; D may be TRBD1 (6 bases). V lost 6 bases, J lost 5 bases, and 11 bases lay in between. This CDR3 region has 12 residues. The germline V gene encodes CDR1 LNHNV and CDR2 YYDKDF (reference sequence). CDR3 region: CATSVRGDEQYF. The CDR3 DNA follows: TGTGCCACCAGTGTCAGGGGCGACGAGCAGTACTTC.

The chain is built from TRBV4-1 and TRBJ1-6, with D maybe TRBD1 (6 bases). Germline CDR1 is MGHRA and CDR2 is YSYEKL. The V end lost 4 bases, the J end lost 9 bases, and 16 bases lay between the germline ends. This CDR3 is built from 15 residues. Here the CDR3 DNA reads TGCGCCAGCAGCCTATCCGACAGGTCCACTTCACCCCTCCACTTT. It is translated as CASSLSDRSTSPLHF.